Shown below are 14 T cell receptor beta chains from a single sample sequenced in a study of T cells in Graves' hyperthyroidism and ophthalmopathy. What was amplified from RNA transcripts were TCR beta CDR3 regions. Initially, a first-round RT-PCR of the TCR CDR3 employed the HTBI primer set. TCRdb reprocessed the multiplex PCR reads with MiXCR, giving one entry per CDR3 protein. There are roughly 500,000 distinct CDR3 sequences in the sample; roughly 25% occur only once, and 11% lies in the top ten. Sequencing was carried out using blood. Every receptor here comes from a woman in her 30s with Graves' ophthalmopathy.

This clonotype occurred a few times. The gene calls are TRBV3-1 and TRBJ1-1; D is possibly TRBD1 (5 bases). This CDR3 has 15 amino acids. Germline V CDR1 and CDR2: LGHDT, YNNKEL (reference sequence). The germline V and J ends were trimmed by 6 bases and 4 bases, with 18 bases remaining between them. The chain's CDR3 is CASRTVWGSGTEAFF. DNA for the CDR3: TGTGCCAGCAGAACCGTCTGGGGGTCCGGCACTGAAGCTTTCTTT.

This clonotype was seen only a few times. The chain carries TRBV12-3 or TRBV12-4 and TRBJ2-7; D is possibly TRBD1 (7 bases). The CDR3 runs 14 residues. With 6 bases removed from V and 2 bases from J, the gap between germline ends came to 14 bases. This CDR3 is CASSQGGRTYEQYF. The DNA of the CDR3 is TGTGCCAGCAGCCAGGGGGGACGCACCTACGAGCAGTACTTC.

This clonotype was counted between two and nine times. The chain combines TRBV5-4 with TRBJ1-2; the D gene is possibly TRBD1 (5 bases). The V gene's germline CDR1 is SGHNT and CDR2 YYREEE (reference sequence). The CDR3 runs 15 residues. The V and J ends lost 0 bases and 2 bases respectively, with 11 bases between them. The DNA of the CDR3 is TGTGCCAGCAGCTTGGGGGGGACGGGAAACTATGGCTACACCTTC. This gives the protein CASSLGGTGNYGYTF.

J is TRBJ1-5 and V is TRBV6-1; TRBD1 matches at 7 bases. The CDR3 covers 14 residues. Germline V lookup: CDR1 MNHNS, CDR2 SASEGT. V lost 8 bases to trimming and J lost 5 bases; unmatched junction nucleotides: 9. This CDR3 reads CASGAGTADQPQHF. The CDR3 region has the DNA TGTGCCAGCGGGGCCGGGACAGCCGATCAGCCCCAGCATTTT.

As concerns this clonotype: One junction end disagrees with the germline gene, perhaps due to a read error. This chain uses TRBV7-9 with TRBJ1-5; D remains unclear. This CDR3 is 13 amino acids long. Germline V gene sequence: CDR1 SEHNR, CDR2 FQNEAQ (reference sequence). DNA of the CDR3: TGTGCCAGCAGCTTAGGTCTTAATCAGCCCCAGCGTTTT. Encoded protein: CASSLGLNQPQRF.

This chain connects TRBV7-9 to TRBJ1-2, with D unclear. From germline, CDR1 is SEHNR and CDR2 FQNEAQ (reference sequence). V was clipped by 4 bases and J by 7 bases, with 10 bases between them. The CDR3 contains 12 residues. DNA for the CDR3: TGTGCCAGCAGCTCGCCCGAGGGTGGCTACACCTTC. It yields the protein CASSSPEGGYTF.

Comments on this clonotype: At one end the junction does not follow the germline gene, possibly because of a read error. The chain combines TRBV2 with TRBJ2-7; D call uncertain. The CDR3 is 12 amino acids. The V gene's germline CDR1 is SNHLY and CDR2 FYNNEI. DNA for the CDR3: TGTGCCAGCAGTGGTAGGTACTACGATCAGTACTTC. This sequence encodes CASSGRYYDQYF.

The genes are TRBV4-3 and TRBJ2-2; TRBD2 is a possible D gene (6 bases). The CDR3 has 17 amino acids. Germline V lookup: CDR1 LGHNA, CDR2 YSLEER. Trimming left V 3 bases short and J 5 bases short, with 19 bases between. CDR3 sequence (DNA): TGCGCCAGCAGCCAGAATGCCGGGAGCGTGGGTACCGGGGAGCTGTTTTTT. It encodes CASSQNAGSVGTGELFF.

This chain links TRBV4-1 with TRBJ1-3; D might be TRBD1 (5 bases). Germline CDR1 reads MGHRA; CDR2 reads YSYEKL. CDR3 size: 17 residues. V shed 4 bases and J shed 0 bases, with 16 bases lying between them. CDR3 amino acids: CASSRGGIVYSGNTIYF. The DNA for the CDR3 is TGCGCCAGCAGCCGGGGGGGTATTGTCTACTCTGGAAACACCATATATTTT.

The genes are TRBV29-1 and TRBJ2-5; the D gene is possibly TRBD2 (6 bases). V was cut by 4 bases and J by 5 bases, with 14 bases left in between. This CDR3 spans 13 amino acids. The germline V gene has CDR1 SQVTM and CDR2 ANQGSEA. CDR3 DNA: TGCAGCGTTGCTCACGTCCGGGGGGAGACCCAGTACTTC. The encoded protein is CSVAHVRGETQYF.

Ten or more counts support this clonotype. The V and J genes are TRBV6-1 and TRBJ2-2; a weak D match, TRBD1 (5 bases). The CDR3 runs to 14 residues. The germline CDR1 and CDR2 sequences are MNHNS and SASEGT. The V and J ends lost 1 base and 6 bases respectively, with 9 bases between them. CDR3 amino acids: CASSEGRVSGELFF. The CDR3 DNA reads as TGTGCCAGCAGTGAAGGCAGGGTTTCCGGGGAGCTGTTTTTT.

This clonotype was seen at least ten times. The chain uses TRBV2 and TRBJ2-2; 7 bases fit TRBD2. The CDR3 contains 14 residues. CDR1 is SNHLY, CDR2 FYNNEI, per germline. V shed 7 bases and J 5 bases; nucleotides not matched to a gene: 7. The CDR3: CASTTSVPTGELFF. In DNA, the CDR3 is TGTGCCAGCACCACTAGCGTACCAACCGGGGAGCTGTTTTTT. The full variable domain, with the rest looked up from reference TRBV2 and TRBJ2-2, is EPEVTQTPSHQVTQMGQEVILRCVPISNHLYFYWYRQILGQKVEFLVSFYNNEISEKSEIFDDQFSVERPDGSNFTLKIRSTKLEDSAMYFCASTTSVPTGELFFGEGSRLTVL.

This clonotype was observed many times. CDR3 loop: CSVGAGEVNTEAFF. As DNA, the CDR3 is TGCAGCGTTGGCGCAGGGGAGGTGAACACTGAAGCTTTCTTT. The chain couples TRBV29-1 to TRBJ1-1, with D possibly being TRBD1 (6 bases). The length of the CDR3 is 14 residues. The V and J ends lost 4 bases and 0 bases respectively, with 12 bases between them. Germline V lookup: CDR1 SQVTM, CDR2 ANQGSEA.

This clonotype was detected only a few times. The genes are TRBV19 and TRBJ1-2, with a weak D call TRBD1 (6 bases). The CDR3 loop spans 16 amino acids. V was trimmed by 7 bases and J by 10 bases, leaving 28 bases between them. Per germline, CDR1 LNHDA and CDR2 SQIVND (reference sequence). CDR3 amino acids: CASTLSRGGPRRDYTF. As DNA, the CDR3 is TGTGCCAGTACGCTTAGCAGAGGGGGGCCACGGCGCGACTACACCTTC.